These 29 T cell receptor beta chains came from one sample sequenced in a study of CD8+ T cells in alopecia areata. The authors extracted RNA and reverse transcribed it into cDNA as the sequencing template. Clones were sequenced by immunoSEQ multiplex PCR, and TCRdb holds only the in-frame ones, with some missing. The sample shows over 150,000 clones, roughly 53% of them seen only once. Treatment denoted: oral pan-JAK inhibitor, 5-10 mg twice daily. Sequenced here: CD8+ T cells sorted from blood, sampled at week 24, from a patient treated with tofacitinib. These receptors originate from a human donor with alopecia areata.

The chain combines TRBV13 with TRBJ1-1; D might be TRBD1 (6 bases). This CDR3 has 14 amino acids. Germline CDR1 PRHDT, CDR2 FYEKMQ (reference sequence). V dropped 5 bases and J dropped 1 base, with 11 bases sitting between them. In DNA, the CDR3 is TGTGCCAGCAGCGTCGGACAGCGGAACACTGAAGCTTTCTTT. This codes for CASSVGQRNTEAFF.

The chain is built from TRBV19 and TRBJ2-6; D gene ambiguous. Germline V gives CDR1 LNHDA, CDR2 SQIVND (reference sequence). Between the trimmed V and J ends, which lost 3 bases and 0 bases, there was a span of 6 bases. The CDR3 covers 15 residues. CDR3 nucleotide sequence: TGTGCCAGTAGTATTCGTCCCTCTGGGGCCAACGTCCTGACTTTC. This codes for CASSIRPSGANVLTF.

The rearrangement links TRBV13 to TRBJ2-7, with D possibly matching TRBD2 (5 bases). The V end lost 5 bases, the J end lost 6 bases, and 14 bases lay between the germline ends. The CDR3 runs 13 residues. The germline gives CDR1 PRHDT, CDR2 FYEKMQ (reference sequence). In DNA, the CDR3 is TGTGCCAGCAGCCTAGCAGAGCTTCGCGAGCAGTACTTC. This gives the protein CASSLAELREQYF.

This clone has only one observation. The chain carries TRBV7-8 and TRBJ1-2; a possible D gene is TRBD1 (6 bases). V was shortened by 4 bases and J by 8 bases, with 20 bases between the two germline ends. Germline CDR1 reads SGHVS; CDR2 reads FQNEAQ. CDR3 length equals 15 residues. This chain's CDR3 is CASSSPGRTEGGYTF. Here the CDR3 DNA reads TGTGCCAGCAGCTCCCCCGGACGGACAGAGGGGGGCTACACCTTC.

This chain uses TRBV10-3 with TRBJ2-3; D is unresolved. The CDR3 runs to 14 residues. In germline, CDR1 is ENHRY, CDR2 SYGVKD. Trimming pared 0 bases from V and 4 bases from J, leaving 8 bases between. DNA of the CDR3: TGTGCCATCAGTGAGTCGCAGAGCCCAGATACGCAGTATTTT. It yields the protein CAISESQSPDTQYF.

The chain is built from TRBV6-6 and TRBJ1-1, with D possibly TRBD1 on 6 matching bases. The CDR3 sequence is 14 residues long. Per the germline V gene, CDR1 is MNHNY and CDR2 is SVGAGI (reference sequence). V lost 6 bases to trimming and J lost 6 bases, with 17 bases between them. CDR3 sequence reads: CASSPGVGAAEAFF. The CDR3 nucleotides are TGTGCCAGCAGCCCAGGGGTGGGTGCTGCTGAAGCTTTCTTT.

The CDR3 here is CASSDRQGNQPQHF. The CDR3 DNA reads TGTGCCAGCAGTGATAGACAGGGGAATCAGCCCCAGCATTTT. This chain links TRBV2 with TRBJ1-5, with 8 bases matching TRBD1. The germline CDR1 and CDR2 sequences are SNHLY and FYNNEI. CDR3 length: 14 residues. J gave up 4 bases and V 3 bases, and 2 bases lay outside the gene matches.

This rearrangement joins TRBV5-1 to TRBJ2-7; 7 nucleotides align to TRBD1. The CDR3 extends over 11 amino acids. The germline V gene encodes CDR1 SGHRS and CDR2 YFSETQ. The V gene end was trimmed by 6 bases and the J gene end by 6 bases; junction bases not matched to a gene: 3. In nucleotides, the CDR3 is TGCGCCAGCAAAACAGGGGTCGAGCAGTACTTC. Its protein product is CASKTGVEQYF.

This clone came up many times. The J gene is TRBJ2-7, the V gene TRBV9, with TRBD2 as a possible D gene (6 bases). Trimming pared 4 bases from V and 3 bases from J, leaving 26 bases between. From germline, CDR1 is SGDLS and CDR2 YYNGEE. This CDR3 region has 18 residues. CDR3 DNA sequence: TGTGCCAGCAGCAAACGGCCGGACGTTGGGAGGACGGACTACGAGCAGTACTTC. It yields the protein CASSKRPDVGRTDYEQYF.

About this clone: Other DNA sequences within the sample encode an identical CDR3. V usage is TRBV11-2 and J usage is TRBJ2-2; D gene uncertain. Per the germline V gene, CDR1 is SGHAT and CDR2 is FQNNGV. V lost 5 bases and J lost 2, with 3 bases in between. This CDR3 has 12 residues. CDR3 coding DNA: TGTGCCAGCAGCCTTAACACCGGGGAGCTGTTTTTT. Amino acid sequence: CASSLNTGELFF. Complete variable domain (other parts from reference TRBV11-2 and TRBJ2-2): EAGVAQSPRYKIIEKRQSVAFWCNPISGHATLYWYQQILGQGPKLLIQFQNNGVVDDSQLPKDRFSAERLKGVDSTLKIQPAKLEDSAVYLCASSLNTGELFFGEGSRLTVL.

The genes are TRBV27 and TRBJ1-2, with TRBD1 matching 8 bases. The trim removed 5 bases at V and 8 bases at J, leaving 10 bases unmatched. This CDR3 is built from 14 residues. Germline V lookup: CDR1 MNHEY, CDR2 SMNVEV (reference sequence). The CDR3 protein is CASSPRDRQVGYTF. CDR3 sequence (DNA): TGTGCCAGCAGTCCGAGGGACAGGCAGGTCGGCTACACCTTC.

This clone was observed a few times. The V and J genes are TRBV5-6 and TRBJ2-7, with a tentative D call TRBD1 (6 bases). The CDR3 has 16 residues. Germline V CDR1 and CDR2: SGHDT, YYEEEE. The V end lost 6 bases, the J end lost 6 bases, and 25 bases lay between the germline ends. CDR3 sequence reads: CASTALETGIPGEQYF. CDR3 bases: TGTGCCAGCACCGCCCTCGAGACAGGTATTCCGGGCGAGCAGTACTTC.

This clone has a handful of counts. The rearrangement joins TRBV5-1 to TRBJ1-2, with D tentatively TRBD1 (6 bases). CDR1 is SGHRS, CDR2 YFSETQ, per germline. This CDR3 spans 16 amino acids. V was cut by 0 bases and J by 6 bases, with 18 bases left in between. This CDR3 is CASSLAGGRGRDGYTF. The CDR3 nucleotides are TGCGCCAGCAGCTTGGCCGGCGGCAGGGGAAGAGATGGCTACACCTTC.

A few counts support this clone. This chain connects TRBV6-5 to TRBJ2-1, with D perhaps assigned TRBD1 or TRBD2 (5 bases each). There are 14 residues in the CDR3. The germline V gene has CDR1 MNHEY and CDR2 SVGAGI. Trimming cost V 6 bases and J 0 bases, with 9 bases left between them. The CDR3 reads CASSGASSYNEQFF. CDR3 in DNA: TGTGCCAGCAGCGGGGCGAGCTCCTACAATGAGCAGTTCTTC.

The DNA for the CDR3 is TGCAGCGTTGTTTCAGGGGGCGGCACCGGGGAGCTGTTTTTT. Its protein is CSVVSGGGTGELFF. The chain couples TRBV29-1 to TRBJ2-2, with TRBD1 identical over 8 bases. Per germline, CDR1 SQVTM and CDR2 ANQGSEA. CDR3 length: 14 amino acids. The J segment lost 4 bases and the V segment lost 4 bases, leaving 5 bases of the junction unmatched.

This clone was found a few times. Here the CDR3 reads CSVVADYGYTF. The CDR3 coding sequence is TGCAGCGTCGTAGCGGACTATGGCTACACCTTC. This chain connects TRBV29-1 to TRBJ1-2; no definite D call. The CDR3 consists of 11 residues. The V gene lost 6 bases and the J gene lost 3 bases, with 8 bases spanning the gap. Germline V gene data show CDR1 as SQVTM and CDR2 as ANQGSEA.

This chain connects TRBV10-3 to TRBJ2-7, with D maybe TRBD1 (5 bases). This CDR3 is 12 amino acids long. Germline V gives CDR1 ENHRY, CDR2 SYGVKD. V was shortened by 6 bases and J by 7 bases, with 13 bases between the two germline ends. The CDR3, as DNA: TGTGCCATCAGCGAAGGGGTTCTGGAGCAGTACTTC. This translates into CAISEGVLEQYF.

The rearrangement joins TRBV7-9 to TRBJ1-5; 9 bases fit TRBD1. The V gene's germline CDR1 is SEHNR and CDR2 FQNEAQ (reference sequence). Trimming took 5 bases from V and 6 from J; bases not matched to a gene: 8. The CDR3 loop spans 15 amino acids. The CDR3 loop is CASSMAGTGIQPQHF. The CDR3 DNA sequence: TGTGCCAGCAGCATGGCCGGGACAGGGATTCAGCCCCAGCATTTT.

V and J are TRBV6-5 and TRBJ2-1, with 7 bases matching TRBD2. The CDR3 contains 14 residues. The V and J ends lost 0 bases and 7 bases, in that order; junction bases with no gene match: 3. CDR1 MNHEY and CDR2 SVGAGI come from the germline V gene. CDR3: CASSYSTGGNEQFF. The DNA of the CDR3 is TGTGCCAGCAGTTACTCGACGGGAGGTAATGAGCAGTTCTTC.

This chain joins TRBV4-1 and TRBJ1-5; D unclear. Per germline, CDR1 MGHRA and CDR2 YSYEKL. The CDR3 covers 15 residues. The V and J ends lost 0 bases and 0 bases respectively, with 6 bases between them. CDR3 residues: CASSQDGDSNQPQHF. The CDR3 DNA sequence: TGCGCCAGCAGCCAAGACGGGGATAGCAATCAGCCCCAGCATTTT.

This clone was observed a few times. This chain uses TRBV5-1 with TRBJ1-1, with D unresolved. There are 14 residues in the CDR3. The V end lost 1 base, the J end lost 6 bases, and 13 bases lay between the germline ends. CDR1 SGHRS and CDR2 YFSETQ come from the germline V gene. CDR3 region: CASSLRAGIAEAFF. Here the CDR3 DNA reads TGCGCCAGCAGCTTGAGGGCGGGGATCGCTGAAGCTTTCTTT.

The V gene is TRBV7-9, the J gene TRBJ2-1; D ambiguous. Trimming cost V 5 bases and J 7 bases, with 9 bases left between them. The CDR3 is made up of 12 amino acids. From germline, CDR1 is SEHNR and CDR2 FQNEAQ (reference sequence). The CDR3 sequence: CASSNSGNEQFF. DNA for the CDR3: TGTGCCAGCAGCAATAGTGGAAATGAGCAGTTCTTC.

This clone was seen only a few times. The chain couples TRBV6-5 to TRBJ1-1; D is unresolved. Per germline, CDR1 MNHEY and CDR2 SVGAGI. The CDR3 contains 14 residues. Trimming cost V 6 bases and J 1 base, with 12 bases left between them. CDR3 in DNA: TGTGCCAGCAGCCACCCGGAGGGGAACACTGAAGCTTTCTTT. This encodes CASSHPEGNTEAFF.

This clone occurred a few times. The chain joins TRBV4-3 to TRBJ2-7, with D possibly being TRBD1 or TRBD2 (6 bases each). CDR1 and CDR2 from the germline V gene are LGHNA and YSLEER. The CDR3 runs to 13 residues. Trimming pared 0 bases from V and 5 bases from J, leaving 8 bases between. The CDR3 DNA sequence: TGCGCCAGCAGCCAAGAGGGGGGCAACGAGCAGTACTTC. Protein sequence: CASSQEGGNEQYF.

The chain recombines TRBV29-1 with TRBJ1-1; perhaps TRBD1 as D (5 bases). Germline V CDR1 and CDR2: SQVTM, ANQGSEA. There are 12 residues in the CDR3. With 5 bases removed from V and 2 bases from J, the gap between germline ends came to 9 bases. DNA for the CDR3: TGCAGCGTTCTTAGGGGAAACACTGAAGCTTTCTTT. Translated, it gives CSVLRGNTEAFF.

The chain uses TRBV4-3 and TRBJ1-4, with 7 bases that match TRBD1. With 0 bases clipped from V and 5 bases from J, the junction kept 6 bases outside the gene matches. CDR1 is LGHNA and CDR2 is YSLEER in the germline V gene. The CDR3 consists of 16 residues. CDR3 sequence reads: CASSQDWTGSNEKLFF. CDR3 coding DNA: TGCGCCAGCAGCCAAGATTGGACAGGCTCGAATGAAAAACTGTTTTTT.

The genes are TRBV4-3 and TRBJ2-3, with 11 bases lining up with TRBD2. This CDR3 region has 16 residues. V was clipped by 3 bases and J by 0 bases; unmatched bases: 2. Germline CDR1 reads LGHNA; CDR2 reads YSLEER. The CDR3 nucleotides are TGCGCCAGCAGCCATTCTAGCGGGGGGAGCACAGATACGCAGTATTTT. It translates to CASSHSSGGSTDTQYF.

This sequence joins TRBV5-7 and TRBJ1-5; D gene unclear. TRBV5-7 is assigned to the ORF class and has an uncertain function. The length of the CDR3 is 12 residues. V shed 1 base and J shed 7 bases, with 6 bases lying between them. The CDR3 sequence: CASSLSKQPQHF. The CDR3, as DNA: TGTGCCAGCAGCTTGTCAAAACAGCCCCAGCATTTT.

The chain couples TRBV2 to TRBJ2-3; D may be TRBD2 (6 bases). The CDR3 contains 13 residues. Between the trimmed V and J ends, which lost 11 bases and 6 bases, there was a span of 18 bases. Looked up from germline, CDR1 is SNHLY and CDR2 is FYNNEI. Here the CDR3 DNA reads TGTGCCCGATCACGATGGGGGAGGGATACGCAGTATTTT. This translates into CARSRWGRDTQYF.